Following are 2 T cell receptor beta chains from one sample sequenced in a study of beta chain features in type 1 diabetes. Expressed TCRB transcripts got sequenced, as all isolated RNA was reverse transcribed. Profiling relied on immunoSEQ multiplex PCR, and the TCRdb table lists in-frame clones only, not all of them. The sample contains almost 250,000 clones, 13% to 15% of which appear only once. Input material: naive CD4+ T cells from blood. The receptor source for this set is a woman aged 40 to 49 in good health.

The chain links TRBV7-8 to TRBJ2-2; possibly TRBD2 for D (5 bases). This CDR3 is 16 amino acids long. Germline assignment: CDR1 SGHVS and CDR2 FQNEAQ. Trimming shortened V by 3 bases and J by 6 bases, and 17 bases separated the two germline ends. The CDR3 is CASSFGGGPGSGELFF. The CDR3 DNA is TGTGCCAGCAGCTTCGGTGGCGGGCCCGGCTCCGGGGAGCTGTTTTTT.

The chain combines TRBV19 with TRBJ1-1; possible D gene TRBD1, 5 bases. Trimming stripped 3 bases from V and 6 bases from J, with 11 bases between. Germline V gene data show CDR1 as LNHDA and CDR2 as SQIVND (reference sequence). The CDR3 spans 13 residues. DNA for the CDR3: TGTGCCAGTAGTATTAGGGGCTTGGCTGAAGCTTTCTTT. Translating gives CASSIRGLAEAFF.